This T cell receptor (beta chain) was observed in a study of beta chain features in type 1 diabetes. Study-wide points: Patients with Type 1 diabetes showed moderately but significantly shorter TCRB CDR3s in all four CD4+ subsets. Any role of HLA type in TCRB rearrangement remained unresolved here.

Expressed TCRB transcripts were sequenced because the entire RNA isolate underwent reverse transcription. Method: immunoSEQ multiplex PCR; TCRdb's copy keeps in-frame clones and lacks some. The profile shows about 170,000 clones, under 9.5% of them singletons. Looked up from germline, CDR1 is LGHNT and CDR2 is FRNRAP. The CDR3 is made up of 15 amino acids. V lost 5 bases to trimming and J lost 3 bases, with 14 bases between them. This clone was found a few times. Its specificity is unknown. The rearrangement joins TRBV12-5 to TRBJ2-1; D might be TRBD2 (6 bases). The TCR originated in a man younger than 35 with type 1 diabetes. Sequencing used central memory CD4+ T cells from blood. This chain's CDR3 is CASGPARGGYNEQFF. Here the CDR3 DNA reads TGTGCTAGTGGTCCGGCAAGGGGAGGCTACAATGAGCAGTTCTTC.